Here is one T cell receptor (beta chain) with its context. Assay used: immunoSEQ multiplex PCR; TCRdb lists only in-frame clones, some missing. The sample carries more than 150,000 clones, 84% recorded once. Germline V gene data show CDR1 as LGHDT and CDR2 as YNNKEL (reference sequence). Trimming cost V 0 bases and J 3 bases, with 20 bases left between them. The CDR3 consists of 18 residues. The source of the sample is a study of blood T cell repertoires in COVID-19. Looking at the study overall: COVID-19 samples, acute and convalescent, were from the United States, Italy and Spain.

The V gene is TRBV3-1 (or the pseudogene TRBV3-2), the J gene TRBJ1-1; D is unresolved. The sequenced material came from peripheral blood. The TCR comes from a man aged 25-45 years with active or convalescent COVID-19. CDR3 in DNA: TGTGCCAGCAGCCAAGATCCTTTGGCTACCCCGAGGGACACTGAAGCTTTCTTT. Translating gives CASSQDPLATPRDTEAFF.